A single sample is the source of the 18 T cell receptor beta chains below, sequenced in a study of cytomegalovirus exposure and HLA in healthy donors. This PCR relied on a set of 60 Vbeta primers and 13 Jbeta primers. TCRdb keeps only in-frame clones here, not all; method: immunoSEQ multiplex PCR. This sample has 120,000 or so clones, with over 65% found just once. Sequencing was carried out using PBMCs. All receptors come from a man aged 18 to 29 in good health and CMV-seropositive.

The rearrangement links TRBV9 to TRBJ2-7; TRBD2 is a possible D gene (5 bases). The germline V gene encodes CDR1 SGDLS and CDR2 YYNGEE. The V gene lost 5 bases and the J gene lost 0 bases, with 12 bases spanning the gap. CDR3 length: 14 amino acids. CDR3 nucleotides: TGTGCCAGCAGTCCCTCCAGCGGCTCCTACGAGCAGTACTTC. Protein: CASSPSSGSYEQYF.

This sequence joins TRBV6-5 and TRBJ1-6; 7 bases are a match to TRBD1. The CDR3 runs to 15 residues. V dropped 5 bases and J dropped 6; count of bases not matched to a gene: 7. Germline V gives CDR1 MNHEY, CDR2 SVGAGI. For the CDR3, the DNA is TGTGCCAGCAGTACAACAGGGGTGTTTAATTCACCCCTCCACTTT. It translates to CASSTTGVFNSPLHF.

The chain has TRBV27 and TRBJ1-1, with TRBD1 as a possible D gene (6 bases). V was trimmed by 8 bases and J by 4 bases, leaving 26 bases between them. There are 17 residues in the CDR3. Germline V CDR1 and CDR2: MNHEY, SMNVEV (reference sequence). CDR3 amino acids: CASLPAGGAGWGTEAFF. In DNA form, the CDR3 reads TGTGCCAGCCTCCCTGCGGGGGGCGCTGGGTGGGGCACTGAAGCTTTCTTT.

The CDR3 loop is CAIAPGQGNEQYF. The CDR3 DNA follows: TGTGCCATCGCACCGGGACAGGGGAACGAGCAGTACTTC. The chain recombines TRBV10-3 with TRBJ2-7; 10 nucleotides match TRBD1. Germline lookup yields CDR1 ENHRY and CDR2 SYGVKD. V gave up 8 bases and J gave up 5 bases; unmatched junction bases: 6. This CDR3 region has 13 residues.

This rearrangement joins TRBV7-3 to TRBJ1-2; D is undetermined. Germline V lookup: CDR1 SGHTA, CDR2 FQGTGA. V lost 0 bases and J 10 bases, leaving 6 bases between the germline ends. CDR3 size: 11 residues. In nucleotides, the CDR3 is TGTGCCAGCAGCTTAACGTTACTCTACACCTTC. It yields the protein CASSLTLLYTF.

This clone was recorded a few times. The chain employs TRBV2 and TRBJ1-5; tentative D call: TRBD1 (6 bases). Germline V gives CDR1 SNHLY, CDR2 FYNNEI. Trimming took off 6 bases at V and 0 bases at J, with 12 bases between the two ends. This CDR3 is 15 amino acids long. The CDR3 DNA is TGTGCCAGCAGGGAGGACAGTTTTAGCAATCAGCCCCAGCATTTT. Its translation is CASREDSFSNQPQHF.

For the CDR3, the DNA is TGTGCCAGCTCACTACTGGACACGCAAGAGACCCAGTACTTC. Its protein is CASSLLDTQETQYF. The chain joins TRBV18 to TRBJ2-5; tentative D call: TRBD1 (5 bases). This CDR3 is 14 amino acids long. V shed 4 bases and J shed 2 bases, with 11 bases lying between them. Germline V gene lookup returns CDR1 KGHSH and CDR2 LQKENI.

The CDR3 here is CASSLGAVSSYEQYF. Here the CDR3 DNA reads TGTGCCAGCAGCTTAGGAGCGGTTAGCTCCTACGAGCAGTACTTC. The chain links TRBV7-2 to TRBJ2-7; TRBD2 is a possible D gene (5 bases). Looked up from germline, CDR1 is SGHTA and CDR2 is FQGNSA. Between the trimmed V and J ends, which lost 1 base and 0 bases, there was a span of 10 bases. The CDR3 totals 15 residues.

A few counts support this clone. The V gene is TRBV5-1, the J gene TRBJ1-4, with unresolved D. This CDR3 comprises 14 residues. The germline gives CDR1 SGHRS, CDR2 YFSETQ. The ends were cut back, 0 bases at V and 2 bases at J, with 5 bases in the middle. The CDR3 loop reads CASSLGGTNEKLFF. The CDR3 region has the DNA TGCGCCAGCAGCTTGGGAGGGACTAATGAAAAACTGTTTTTT.

CDR3 DNA: TGTGCCAGCAGCTCCAGCGGGGACTCCTACGAGCAGTACTTC. This codes for CASSSSGDSYEQYF. The chain joins TRBV7-2 to TRBJ2-7; 7 nucleotides line up with TRBD2. The trim removed 4 bases at V and 0 bases at J, leaving 3 bases unmatched. CDR3 length: 14 amino acids. Per germline, CDR1 SGHTA and CDR2 FQGNSA.

The chain links TRBV10-3 to TRBJ1-1, with D unresolved. Deletions cut 0 bases from V and 7 bases from J, with 9 bases between. The CDR3 totals 13 residues. Germline V CDR1 and CDR2: ENHRY, SYGVKD. The CDR3: CAISESEVGEAFF. CDR3 sequence (DNA): TGTGCCATCAGTGAGTCGGAGGTTGGTGAAGCTTTCTTT.

The chain carries TRBV11-1 and TRBJ2-3, with 10 bases aligning to TRBD2. V dropped 1 base and J dropped 14; count of bases not matched to a gene: 9. The germline gives CDR1 SGHAT, CDR2 FQDESV (reference sequence). This CDR3 region has 14 residues. In nucleotides, the CDR3 is TGTGCCAGCAGCTTAGGTCTAGCGGGGGCCGCACGGTATTTT. Translation: CASSLGLAGAARYF. Drawing the rest from reference TRBV11-1 and TRBJ2-3, the complete variable domain is EAEVAQSPRYKITEKSQAVAFWCDPISGHATLYWYRQILGQGPELLVQFQDESVVDDSQLPKDRFSAERLKGVDSTLKIQPAELGDSAMYLCASSLGLAGAARYFGPGTRLTVL.

The chain is built from TRBV5-4 and TRBJ1-4, with D possibly TRBD1 on 5 matching bases. Looked up from germline, CDR1 is SGHNT and CDR2 is YYREEE (reference sequence). The CDR3 is 15 residues long. V was cut by 0 bases and J by 0 bases, with 6 bases left in between. CDR3 sequence (DNA): TGTGCCAGCAGCTTGGGACAGACAACTAATGAAAAACTGTTTTTT. It yields the protein CASSLGQTTNEKLFF.

The chain employs TRBV10-2 and TRBJ2-2; D call uncertain. This CDR3 comprises 10 residues. The V end was cut by 8 bases, the J end by 8 bases, with 6 bases between. Per germline, CDR1 WSHSY and CDR2 SAAADI. This chain's CDR3 is CASLAGELFF. The CDR3 region has the DNA TGCGCCAGCCTCGCGGGGGAGCTGTTTTTT.

The chain recombines TRBV4-2 with TRBJ1-2, with 9 bases that match TRBD1. The germline CDR1 and CDR2 sequences are LGHNA and YNFKEQ. The CDR3 extends over 14 amino acids. The J segment lost 5 bases and the V segment lost 2 bases, leaving 3 bases of the junction unmatched. The CDR3 nucleotides are TGTGCCAGCAGCCAAATGGACAGGGGATATGGCTACACCTTC. As protein: CASSQMDRGYGYTF.

CDR3 loop: CASRTTLGGEKLFF. The CDR3, as DNA: TGTGCCAGCAGAACCACATTGGGCGGGGAAAAACTGTTTTTT. The chain is built from TRBV27 and TRBJ1-4; D is unresolved. Per the germline V gene, CDR1 is MNHEY and CDR2 is SMNVEV (reference sequence). V lost 6 bases, J lost 8 bases, and 16 bases lay in between. CDR3 length equals 14 residues.

This clone was counted a single time. This rearrangement joins TRBV4-1 to TRBJ2-1; perhaps TRBD2 as D (6 bases). The CDR3 covers 11 residues. Per the germline V gene, CDR1 is MGHRA and CDR2 is YSYEKL. Trimming stripped 4 bases from V and 8 bases from J, with 6 bases between. CDR3 amino acids: CASSRGDEQFF. CDR3 nucleotide sequence: TGCGCCAGCAGCCGGGGGGATGAGCAGTTCTTC.

The J gene is TRBJ2-5, the V gene TRBV28; 13 positions agree with TRBD2. Germline CDR1 MDHEN, CDR2 SYDVKM. The CDR3 is made up of 17 amino acids. After removal of 3 bases from V and 2 bases from J, the junction contained 6 bases not matched to a gene. CDR3 amino acids: CASSFGLAGAKQETQYF. The CDR3 DNA follows: TGTGCCAGCAGTTTCGGACTAGCGGGGGCGAAACAAGAGACCCAGTACTTC.